These 5 T cell receptor beta chains were all obtained from the same sample, sequenced in a study of early T cells in non-severe SARS-CoV-2 infection. TCRdb re-analysed the 5' RACE reads in MiXCR, keeping a single row per CDR3 protein. Here the sample spans about 100,000 distinct CDR3 sequences, around 13% being singletons. The sample taken for sequencing was whole blood. These receptors all stem from an adult who was a healthcare worker with PCR-confirmed SARS-CoV-2 infection or an uninfected control (not recorded which).

At least ten counts were recorded for this clonotype. The chain has TRBV3-1 and TRBJ1-3; TRBD1 is a possible D gene (5 bases). The CDR3 has 15 residues. Germline V gives CDR1 LGHDT, CDR2 YNNKEL (reference sequence). Trimming stripped 1 base from V and 2 bases from J, with 9 bases between. The CDR3 coding sequence is TGTGCCAGCAGCCAAGGTTGGACAACTGGAAACACCATATATTTT. This encodes CASSQGWTTGNTIYF.

There are many counts of this clonotype. The rearrangement uses TRBV20-1 and TRBJ2-2, with 7 nucleotides matching TRBD2. The germline gives CDR1 DFQATT, CDR2 SNEGSKA (reference sequence). The length of the CDR3 is 13 residues. Unmatched junction bases numbered 4, after V lost 7 bases and J lost 2 bases. In nucleotides, the CDR3 is TGCAGTGTCCGCGGGAGAAACACCGGGGAGCTGTTTTTT. Its protein is CSVRGRNTGELFF.

As DNA, the CDR3 is TGTGCCAGCAGTTACTCGGCGGGCAGGGGCAACACCGGGGAGCTGTTTTTT. Its translation is CASSYSAGRGNTGELFF. The J gene is TRBJ2-2, the V gene TRBV6-5, with D possibly matching TRBD1 (6 bases). V lost 0 bases and J lost 2, with 13 bases in between. The CDR3 sequence is 17 residues long. From germline, CDR1 is MNHEY and CDR2 SVGAGI.

The V gene is TRBV7-2, the J gene TRBJ2-3; no definite D call. Germline values: CDR1 SGHTA, CDR2 FQGNSA. V lost 1 base, J lost 2 bases, and 13 bases lay in between. The CDR3 has 16 amino acids. Here the CDR3 DNA reads TGTGCCAGCAGCTTAGAGGCGCTCCCTCCCACAGATACGCAGTATTTT. Its protein is CASSLEALPPTDTQYF.

This clonotype appeared a few times. The genes are TRBV28 and TRBJ2-3, with unresolved D. The V and J ends lost 3 bases and 1 base respectively, with 14 bases between them. Germline CDR1 and CDR2: MDHEN and SYDVKM. The CDR3 loop spans 16 amino acids. This CDR3 is CASSFGVNEGTDTQYF. CDR3 in DNA: TGTGCCAGCAGTTTTGGCGTAAATGAGGGCACAGATACGCAGTATTTT.